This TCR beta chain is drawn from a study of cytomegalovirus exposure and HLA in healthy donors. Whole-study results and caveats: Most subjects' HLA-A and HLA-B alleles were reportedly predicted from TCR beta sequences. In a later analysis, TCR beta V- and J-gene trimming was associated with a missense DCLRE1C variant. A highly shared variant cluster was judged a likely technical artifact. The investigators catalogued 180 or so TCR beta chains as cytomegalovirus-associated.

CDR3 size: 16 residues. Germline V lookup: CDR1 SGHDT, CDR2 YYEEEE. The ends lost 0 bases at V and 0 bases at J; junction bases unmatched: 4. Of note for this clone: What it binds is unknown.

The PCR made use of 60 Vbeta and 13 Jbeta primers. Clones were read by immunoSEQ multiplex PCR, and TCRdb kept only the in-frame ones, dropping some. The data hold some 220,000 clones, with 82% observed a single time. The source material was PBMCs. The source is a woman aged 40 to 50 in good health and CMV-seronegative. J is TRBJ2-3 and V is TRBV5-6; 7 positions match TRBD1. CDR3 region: CASSLGTGPSTDTQYF. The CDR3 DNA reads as TGTGCCAGCAGCTTGGGGACAGGACCTAGCACAGATACGCAGTATTTT. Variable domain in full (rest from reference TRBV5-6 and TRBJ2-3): DAGVTQSPTHLIKTRGQQVTLRCSPKSGHDTVSWYQQALGQGPQFIFQYYEEEERQRGNFPDRFSGHQFPNYSSELNVNALLLGDSALYLCASSLGTGPSTDTQYFGPGTRLTVL.